A single sample gave rise to the 17 T cell receptor beta chains below, sequenced in a study of control samples from healthy donors and cancer patients. Repertoires were generated with immunoSEQ multiplex PCR, while TCRdb's copy carries only in-frame clones and drops some. This repertoire shows 75,000 to 80,000 clones, 89% found once; its top ten account for over 8%. Sequencing input: PBMCs. These receptors all stem from a woman between 45 and 60 years old with colorectal cancer.

CDR3 in DNA: TGTGCCAGCAGCTCCTCTAGCGGGGGGGCATGGAATGAGCAGTTCTTC. It is translated as CASSSSSGGAWNEQFF. This chain joins TRBV7-2 and TRBJ2-1; TRBD2 matches 12 bases. Germline V gene lookup returns CDR1 SGHTA and CDR2 FQGNSA. V dropped 4 bases and J dropped 7; count of bases not matched to a gene: 8. The CDR3 extends over 16 amino acids.

The chain combines TRBV27 with TRBJ1-5; 7 nucleotides align to TRBD1. V lost 5 bases to trimming and J lost 3 bases; unmatched junction nucleotides: 7. CDR1 is MNHEY, CDR2 SMNVEV, per germline (reference sequence). CDR3 size: 15 residues. Written as DNA, the CDR3 is TGTGCCAGCAGTCCTACAGGGGACTACAATCAGCCCCAGCATTTT. Translation gives CASSPTGDYNQPQHF.

This chain connects TRBV28 to TRBJ2-5; D perhaps matches TRBD1 (6 bases). Trimming left V 4 bases short and J 5 bases short, with 14 bases between. The CDR3 sequence is 14 residues long. CDR1 and CDR2 (germline): MDHEN, SYDVKM. The CDR3 protein is CASSYRASWETQYF. As DNA, the CDR3 is TGTGCCAGCAGTTACAGGGCGAGTTGGGAGACCCAGTACTTC. The full variable domain, in which reference TRBV28 and TRBJ2-5 provide the parts outside the CDR3, is DVKVTQSSRYLVKRTGEKVFLECVQDMDHENMFWYRQDPGLGLRLIYFSYDVKMKEKGDIPEGYSVSREKKERFSLILESASTNQTSMYLCASSYRASWETQYFGPGTRLLVL.

This clone was seen only once. The rearrangement uses TRBV5-4 and TRBJ1-2, with 10 bases lining up with TRBD1. The germline CDR1 and CDR2 sequences are SGHNT and YYREEE (reference sequence). Trimming at V came to 2 bases and at J to 3 bases, leaving 4 bases not matched to a gene. This CDR3 has 15 residues. The CDR3 DNA reads TGTGCCAGCAGCTTACCCGGGACAGGGGACTATGGCTACACCTTC. This gives the protein CASSLPGTGDYGYTF.

The chain recombines TRBV7-6 with TRBJ1-4; a possible D gene is TRBD1 (6 bases). The CDR3 is 15 residues long. The germline V and J ends were trimmed by 1 base and 7 bases, with 13 bases remaining between them. Germline CDR1 and CDR2: SGHVS and FNYEAQ. This CDR3 is CASSLEGRGPEKLFF. The CDR3 DNA is TGTGCCAGCAGCTTAGAGGGCAGGGGTCCTGAAAAACTGTTTTTT.

This chain's CDR3 is CSAQDRDKLFF. CDR3 DNA sequence: TGCAGTGCCCAAGACAGGGATAAACTGTTTTTT. The rearrangement links TRBV20-1 to TRBJ1-4, with 7 bases lining up with TRBD1. CDR3 length: 11 residues. CDR1 is DFQATT, CDR2 SNEGSKA, per germline (reference sequence). J lost 11 bases, V lost 6 bases, and 6 bases had no gene match.

The chain links TRBV3-1 (or the pseudogene TRBV3-2) to TRBJ2-2; the D is unclear. With 5 bases removed from V and 5 bases from J, the gap between germline ends came to 9 bases. The CDR3 loop spans 13 amino acids. Germline CDR1 LGHDT, CDR2 YNNKEL (reference sequence). In DNA, the CDR3 is TGTGCCAGCAGCTATTTGAAAACCGGGGAGCTGTTTTTT. It specifies CASSYLKTGELFF.

This chain uses TRBV4-3 with TRBJ1-1; a possible D gene is TRBD1 (5 bases). In germline, CDR1 is LGHNA, CDR2 YSLEER. Trimming removed 1 base at V and 7 bases at J, with 10 bases between. The CDR3 runs to 13 residues. The CDR3 reads CASSQGSGLEAFF. In DNA form, the CDR3 reads TGCGCCAGCAGCCAAGGCTCGGGGCTTGAAGCTTTCTTT.

The chain is built from TRBV5-5 and TRBJ1-5; D gene ambiguous. The V end lost 0 bases, the J end lost 6 bases, and 13 bases lay between the germline ends. The V gene's germline CDR1 is SGHKS and CDR2 YYEKEE (reference sequence). The CDR3 totals 15 residues. The CDR3 here is CASSLEGSSGQPQHF. CDR3 sequence (DNA): TGTGCCAGCAGCTTGGAAGGGTCTAGCGGTCAGCCCCAGCATTTT.

The genes are TRBV27 and TRBJ2-5; a weak D match, TRBD2 (7 bases). The germline gives CDR1 MNHEY, CDR2 SMNVEV (reference sequence). The CDR3 extends over 14 amino acids. V was cut by 6 bases and J by 1 base, with 12 bases left in between. As DNA, the CDR3 is TGTGCCAGCAGCCGTAGGGGGGGCCAAGAGACCCAGTACTTC. This codes for CASSRRGGQETQYF.

The DNA for the CDR3 is TGCGCCAGCAGCCCCGACGGCTATGAAGCTTTCTTT. The encoded protein is CASSPDGYEAFF. The J gene is TRBJ1-1, the V gene TRBV5-1; D gene uncertain. This CDR3 region has 12 residues. V shed 4 bases and J shed 7 bases, with 11 bases lying between them. Germline values: CDR1 SGHRS, CDR2 YFSETQ.

This chain connects TRBV4-1 to TRBJ1-2; no definite D call. With 1 base removed from V and 0 bases from J, the gap between germline ends came to 9 bases. CDR3 length: 15 amino acids. CDR1 MGHRA and CDR2 YSYEKL come from the germline V gene. DNA for the CDR3: TGCGCCAGCAGCCAAGTCTCCCAAACTAACTATGGCTACACCTTC. This encodes CASSQVSQTNYGYTF.

The chain recombines TRBV5-1 with TRBJ1-1, with D perhaps matching TRBD1 (6 bases). There are 11 residues in the CDR3. Trimming pared 6 bases from V and 4 bases from J, leaving 7 bases between. Per the germline V gene, CDR1 is SGHRS and CDR2 is YFSETQ. For the CDR3, the DNA is TGCGCCAGCAAAGGGGGCACTGAAGCTTTCTTT. This sequence encodes CASKGGTEAFF.

The rearrangement joins TRBV19 to TRBJ1-1; possible D gene TRBD1, 5 bases. Germline V CDR1 and CDR2: LNHDA, SQIVND (reference sequence). This CDR3 is 13 amino acids long. Trimming left V 7 bases short and J 4 bases short, with 13 bases between. The CDR3 sequence is CASNPEGITEAFF. The CDR3 nucleotides are TGTGCCAGTAATCCCGAGGGGATCACTGAAGCTTTCTTT.

This chain uses TRBV9 with TRBJ1-2; 10 nucleotides match TRBD1. In germline, CDR1 is SGDLS, CDR2 YYNGEE. The junction had 11 bases not matched to a gene; V was cut back by 5 bases and J by 1 base. This CDR3 contains 17 residues. In DNA form, the CDR3 reads TGTGCCAGCAGAGATTCGGGACAGGGGATCTATAACTATGGCTACACCTTC. This sequence encodes CASRDSGQGIYNYGYTF.

For this clone: Other DNA sequences in the same sample also yield this CDR3. The chain joins TRBV7-2 to TRBJ1-2; 8 positions match TRBD1. The V gene's germline CDR1 is SGHTA and CDR2 FQGNSA. With V trimmed by 5 bases and J by 4 bases, 9 bases remained unmatched. CDR3 length: 15 residues. This CDR3 is CASSPGQGGGYGYTF. Here the CDR3 DNA reads TGTGCCAGCAGCCCCGGACAGGGAGGGGGCTATGGCTACACCTTC.

The chain couples TRBV7-2 to TRBJ2-3, with a weak D call TRBD1 (5 bases). This CDR3 region has 13 residues. V was clipped by 6 bases and J by 3 bases, with 10 bases between them. CDR1 is SGHTA, CDR2 FQGNSA, per germline. Written as DNA, the CDR3 is TGTGCCAGCAGAGGGGCTTCGACAGATACGCAGTATTTT. Translation gives CASRGASTDTQYF.